The text below deals with one TCR beta chain. Its antigen is undetermined. The source of the sample is a study of radiation and T cells in renal cell carcinoma. Study in general: Nephrectomy followed 15 Gy stereotactic body radiation by 4 weeks. Study-wide findings and caveats: Without pretreatment biopsies, baseline tumor clonotype presence was undetermined. In blood, top tumor clones expanded by 2 weeks, shrinking by 4.

The time point: blood 2 weeks post-SBRT. Documented treatment: 15 Gy SBRT to primary tumor, nephrectomy 4 weeks later. Radiation-treated patients gave blood at baseline, week 2 and week 4. The V gene lost 4 bases and the J gene lost 0 bases, with 12 bases spanning the gap. This CDR3 is 15 amino acids long. Germline values: CDR1 SEHNR, CDR2 FQNEAQ (reference sequence). Assay used: immunoSEQ multiplex PCR; TCRdb lists only in-frame clones, some missing. Of around 70,000 clones in the sample, 82% were seen once. The sequencing used blood, collected from a patient whose treatment included radiotherapy and nephrectomy. The rearrangement joins TRBV7-9 to TRBJ2-5; a possible D gene is TRBD2 (6 bases). The receptor was derived from a man between 60 and 75 years old with renal cell carcinoma. CDR3 sequence: CASSSRRGYQETQYF. The CDR3 DNA is TGTGCCAGCAGCTCCCGGCGGGGTTACCAAGAGACCCAGTACTTC.